The 10 T cell receptor beta chains presented below share a single source sample, sequenced in a study of blood T cells in healthy people across ages. A sample-barcoded 5' primer and a J-beta primer mix were used in a second PCR of roughly 6 to 11 cycles. From the 5' RACE reads, TCRdb called clonotypes with MiXCR, one entry per CDR3 protein. In the table there are 1.5 million to 2 million distinct CDR3 sequences, about 50% of which are singletons. Input material: blood. These receptors were obtained from a woman between 35 and 50 years old in good health.

The V call is TRBV4-3, the J call TRBJ1-2; D is possibly TRBD1 (5 bases). Germline values: CDR1 LGHNA, CDR2 YSLEER. CDR3 length equals 13 residues. V was pared by 0 bases and J by 10 bases, with 12 bases between. The CDR3 here is CASSQDRGVNYTF. CDR3 nucleotide sequence: TGCGCCAGCAGCCAAGATCGAGGGGTTAACTACACCTTC.

The J gene is TRBJ1-2, the V gene TRBV7-2, with D possibly matching TRBD1 (5 bases). Germline V gives CDR1 SGHTA, CDR2 FQGNSA. V was clipped by 2 bases and J by 8 bases, with 12 bases between them. The CDR3 covers 13 residues. CDR3 region: CASSLRQIKGYTF. In nucleotides, the CDR3 is TGTGCCAGCAGCTTAAGACAGATAAAAGGCTACACCTTC. Full variable domain (missing parts from reference TRBV7-2 and TRBJ1-2): GAGVSQSPSNKVTEKGKDVELRCDPISGHTALYWYRQSLGQGLEFLIYFQGNSAPDKSGLPSDRFSAERTGGSVSTLTIQRTQQEDSAVYLCASSLRQIKGYTFGSGTRLTVV.

The chain couples TRBV6-5 to TRBJ2-7, with D hard to call. The CDR3 covers 13 residues. The germline gives CDR1 MNHEY, CDR2 SVGAGI. V shed 2 bases and J shed 2 bases, with 7 bases lying between them. The CDR3 is CASSYLGAYEQYF. The CDR3, as DNA: TGTGCCAGCAGTTACCTAGGAGCCTACGAGCAGTACTTC.

This clonotype was seen a handful of times. CDR3 in amino acids: CASSSPIEETQYF. CDR3 nucleotide sequence: TGTGCCAGCAGTTCCCCCATTGAAGAGACCCAGTACTTC. The chain couples TRBV6-5 to TRBJ2-5, with unresolved D. Germline V gene lookup returns CDR1 MNHEY and CDR2 SVGAGI. Trimming left V 4 bases short and J 3 bases short, with 9 bases between. The CDR3 extends over 13 amino acids.

V usage is TRBV20-1 and J usage is TRBJ1-2; D gene uncertain. CDR3 size: 9 residues. Germline assignment: CDR1 DFQATT and CDR2 SNEGSKA (reference sequence). This CDR3 is CSWTGGYTF. The DNA of the CDR3 is TGCAGCTGGACGGGTGGCTACACCTTC.

This chain's CDR3 is CASSLIRDRVETQYF. CDR3 sequence (DNA): TGCGCCAGCAGCCTAATTCGGGACAGGGTGGAGACCCAGTACTTC. The chain recombines TRBV5-1 with TRBJ2-5; 9 nucleotides agree with TRBD1. The CDR3 is 15 amino acids. Germline values: CDR1 SGHRS, CDR2 YFSETQ. J lost 5 bases, V lost 4 bases, and 9 bases had no gene match. Variable domain in full (rest from reference TRBV5-1 and TRBJ2-5): KAGVTQTPRYLIKTRGQQVTLSCSPISGHRSVSWYQQTPGQGLQFLFEYFSETQRNKGNFPGRFSGRQFSNSRSEMNVSTLELGDSALYLCASSLIRDRVETQYFGPGTRLLVL.

This clonotype was observed a few times. This chain connects TRBV18 to TRBJ2-7; D not resolved. V was pared by 4 bases and J by 0 bases, with 13 bases between. This CDR3 comprises 15 residues. Germline CDR1 reads KGHSH; CDR2 reads LQKENI. CDR3 sequence: CASSHTGTSSYEQYF. CDR3 coding DNA: TGTGCCAGCTCACACACTGGTACAAGCTCCTACGAGCAGTACTTC. Full variable domain (remainder filled in from reference TRBV18 and TRBJ2-7): NAGVMQNPRHLVRRRGQEARLRCSPMKGHSHVYWYRQLPEEGLKFMVYLQKENIIDESGMPKERFSAEFPKEGPSILRIQQVVRGDSAAYFCASSHTGTSSYEQYFGPGTRLTVT.

In its sample, this clonotype was seen once. The V gene is TRBV7-9, the J gene TRBJ1-2; TRBD1 might be the D (5 bases). This CDR3 is built from 16 residues. The V end was cut by 5 bases, the J end by 4 bases, with 20 bases between. The germline V gene has CDR1 SEHNR and CDR2 FQNEAQ (reference sequence). The CDR3 DNA reads as TGTGCCAGCAGCCCACGGGGCGGCCTCACCATCTATGGCTACACCTTC. This sequence encodes CASSPRGGLTIYGYTF.

This clonotype occurred a few times. The J gene is TRBJ2-3, the V gene TRBV9, with 10 bases fitting TRBD2. Germline V gives CDR1 SGDLS, CDR2 YYNGEE. V lost 2 bases to trimming and J lost 3 bases; unmatched junction nucleotides: 3. The CDR3 has 15 residues. CDR3 in DNA: TGTGCCAGCAGCGTGAATAGCGGGGGGACAGATACGCAGTATTTT. This encodes CASSVNSGGTDTQYF.

The V and J genes are TRBV6-5 and TRBJ1-6, with D perhaps matching TRBD1 (6 bases). The CDR3 contains 16 residues. Trimming left V 2 bases short and J 4 bases short, with 12 bases between. Germline values: CDR1 MNHEY, CDR2 SVGAGI. The CDR3 bases are TGTGCCAGCAGTTACGGGGGGGCGGATTATAATTCACCCCTCCACTTT. The encoded protein is CASSYGGADYNSPLHF.